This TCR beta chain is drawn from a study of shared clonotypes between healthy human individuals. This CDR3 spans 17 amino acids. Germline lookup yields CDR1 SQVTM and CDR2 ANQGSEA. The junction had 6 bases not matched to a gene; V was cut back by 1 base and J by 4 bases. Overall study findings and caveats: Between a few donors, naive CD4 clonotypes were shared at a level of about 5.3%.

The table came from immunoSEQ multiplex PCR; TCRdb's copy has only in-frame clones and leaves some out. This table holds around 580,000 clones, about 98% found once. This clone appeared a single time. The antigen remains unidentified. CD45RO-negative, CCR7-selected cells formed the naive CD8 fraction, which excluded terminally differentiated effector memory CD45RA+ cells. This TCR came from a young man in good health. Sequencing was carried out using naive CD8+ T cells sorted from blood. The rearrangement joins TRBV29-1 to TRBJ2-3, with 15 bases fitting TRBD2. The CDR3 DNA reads TGCAGCGTTGAAGGGACTAGCGGGAGGGCCGTCGCAGATACGCAGTATTTT. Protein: CSVEGTSGRAVADTQYF.